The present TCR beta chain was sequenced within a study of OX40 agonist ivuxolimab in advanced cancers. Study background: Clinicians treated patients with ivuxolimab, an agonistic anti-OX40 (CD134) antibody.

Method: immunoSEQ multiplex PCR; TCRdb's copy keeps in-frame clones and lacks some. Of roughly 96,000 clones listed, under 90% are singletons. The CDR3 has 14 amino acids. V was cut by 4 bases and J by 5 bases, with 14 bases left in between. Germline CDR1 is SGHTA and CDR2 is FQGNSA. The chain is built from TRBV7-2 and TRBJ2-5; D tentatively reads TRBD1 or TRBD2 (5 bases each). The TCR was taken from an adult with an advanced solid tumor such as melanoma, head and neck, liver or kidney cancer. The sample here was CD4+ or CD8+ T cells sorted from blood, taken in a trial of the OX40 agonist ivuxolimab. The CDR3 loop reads CASSSPGSGETQYF. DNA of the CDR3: TGTGCCAGCAGCTCGCCAGGGTCGGGGGAGACCCAGTACTTC.